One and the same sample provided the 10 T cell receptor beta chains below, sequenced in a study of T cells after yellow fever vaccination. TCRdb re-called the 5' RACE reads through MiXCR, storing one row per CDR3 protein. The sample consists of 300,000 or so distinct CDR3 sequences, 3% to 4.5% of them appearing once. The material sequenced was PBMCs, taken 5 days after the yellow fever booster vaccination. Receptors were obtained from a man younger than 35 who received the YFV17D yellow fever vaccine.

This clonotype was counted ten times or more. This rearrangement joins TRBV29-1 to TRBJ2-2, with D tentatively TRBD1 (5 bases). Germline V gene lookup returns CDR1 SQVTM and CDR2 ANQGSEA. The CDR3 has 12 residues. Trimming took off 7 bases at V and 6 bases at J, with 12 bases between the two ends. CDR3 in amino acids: CSAPRASGELFF. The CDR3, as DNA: TGCAGCGCCCCCAGGGCCTCCGGGGAGCTGTTTTTT.

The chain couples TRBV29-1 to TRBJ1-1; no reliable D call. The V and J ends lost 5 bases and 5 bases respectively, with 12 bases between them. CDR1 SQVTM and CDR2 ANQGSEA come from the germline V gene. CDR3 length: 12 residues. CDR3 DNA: TGCAGCGTTTTTTTGGGAGAGACTGAAGCTTTCTTT. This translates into CSVFLGETEAFF.

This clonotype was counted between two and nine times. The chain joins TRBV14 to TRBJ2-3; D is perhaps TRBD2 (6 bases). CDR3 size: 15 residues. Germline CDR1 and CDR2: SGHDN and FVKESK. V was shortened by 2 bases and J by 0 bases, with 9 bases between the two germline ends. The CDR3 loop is CASSQLGLSTDTQYF. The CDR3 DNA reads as TGTGCCAGCAGCCAATTGGGACTCAGCACAGATACGCAGTATTTT.

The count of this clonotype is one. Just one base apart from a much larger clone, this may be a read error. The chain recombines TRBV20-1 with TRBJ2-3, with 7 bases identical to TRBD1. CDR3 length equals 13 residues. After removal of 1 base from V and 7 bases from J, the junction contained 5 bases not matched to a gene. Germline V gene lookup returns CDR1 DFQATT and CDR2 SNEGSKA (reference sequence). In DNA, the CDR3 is TGCAGTGCTAGAGGACAGGGACGCAATACGCAGTATTTT. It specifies CSARGQGRNTQYF.

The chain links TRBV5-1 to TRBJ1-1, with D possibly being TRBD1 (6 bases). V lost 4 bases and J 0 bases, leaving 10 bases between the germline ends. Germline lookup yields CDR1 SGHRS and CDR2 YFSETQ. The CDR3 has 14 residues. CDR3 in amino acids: CASSEGHLNTEAFF. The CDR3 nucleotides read TGCGCCAGCAGCGAGGGACACTTGAACACTGAAGCTTTCTTT.

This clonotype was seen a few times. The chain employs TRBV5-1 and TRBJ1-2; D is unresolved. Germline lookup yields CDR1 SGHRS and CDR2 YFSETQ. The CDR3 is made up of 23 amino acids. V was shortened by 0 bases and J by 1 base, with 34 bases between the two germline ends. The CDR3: CASSLVFYSPSVFGFGFNYGYTF. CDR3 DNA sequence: TGCGCCAGCAGCTTGGTATTTTATTCTCCGTCGGTCTTTGGTTTCGGCTTTAACTATGGCTACACCTTC.

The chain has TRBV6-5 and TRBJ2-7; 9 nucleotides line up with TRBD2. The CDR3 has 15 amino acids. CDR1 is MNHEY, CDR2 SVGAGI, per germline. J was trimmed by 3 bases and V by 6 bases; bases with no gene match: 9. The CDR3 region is CASRSSGGNFYEQYV. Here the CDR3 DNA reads TGTGCCAGCAGGAGTAGCGGGGGAAATTTCTACGAGCAGTACGTC.

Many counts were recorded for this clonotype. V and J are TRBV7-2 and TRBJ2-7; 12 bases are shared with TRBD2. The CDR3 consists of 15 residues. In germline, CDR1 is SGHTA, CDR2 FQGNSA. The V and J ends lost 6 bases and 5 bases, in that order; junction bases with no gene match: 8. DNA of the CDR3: TGTGCCAGCAGTCTAGCGGGGGGGGCCGGCGACGAGCAGTACTTC. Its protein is CASSLAGGAGDEQYF.

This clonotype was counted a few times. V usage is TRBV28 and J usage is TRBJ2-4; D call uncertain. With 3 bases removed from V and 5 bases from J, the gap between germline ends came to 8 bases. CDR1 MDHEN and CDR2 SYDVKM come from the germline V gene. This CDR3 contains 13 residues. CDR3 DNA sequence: TGTGCCAGCAGTTTTCTTCACGAAAACATTCAGTACTTC. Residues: CASSFLHENIQYF.

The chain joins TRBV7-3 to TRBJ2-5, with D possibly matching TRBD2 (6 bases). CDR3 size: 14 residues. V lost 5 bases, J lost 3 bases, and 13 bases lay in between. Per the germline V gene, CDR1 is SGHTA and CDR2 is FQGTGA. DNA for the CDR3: TGTGCCAGCAGCCCGCGGGGCAGAGAAGAGACCCAGTACTTC. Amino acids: CASSPRGREETQYF.